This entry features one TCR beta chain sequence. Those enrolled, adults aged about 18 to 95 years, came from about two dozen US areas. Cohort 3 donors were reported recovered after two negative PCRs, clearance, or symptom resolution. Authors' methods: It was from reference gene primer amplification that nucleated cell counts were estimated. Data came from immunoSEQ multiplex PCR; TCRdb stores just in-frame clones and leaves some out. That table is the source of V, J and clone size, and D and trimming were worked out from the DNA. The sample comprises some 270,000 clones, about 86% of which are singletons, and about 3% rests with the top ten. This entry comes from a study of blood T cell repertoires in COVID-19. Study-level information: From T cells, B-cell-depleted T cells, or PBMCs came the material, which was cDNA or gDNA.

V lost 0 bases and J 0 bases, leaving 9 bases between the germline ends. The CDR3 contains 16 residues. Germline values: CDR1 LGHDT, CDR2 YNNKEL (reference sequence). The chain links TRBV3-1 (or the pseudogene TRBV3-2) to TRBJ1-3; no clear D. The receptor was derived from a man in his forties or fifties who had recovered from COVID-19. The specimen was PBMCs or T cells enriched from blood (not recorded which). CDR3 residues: CASSQERLSSGNTIYF. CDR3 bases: TGTGCCAGCAGCCAAGAGAGGCTATCCTCTGGAAACACCATATATTTT.